A single sample gave rise to the 32 T cell receptor beta chains below, sequenced in a study of T cells in Graves' hyperthyroidism and ophthalmopathy. Amplified TCR beta CDR3 regions derived from RNA transcripts. A set of HTBI primers served as the primers for a first-round RT-PCR of the TCR CDR3. TCRdb independently ran MiXCR on the multiplex PCR reads; one entry per CDR3 protein. The sample yields 300,000 to 450,000 distinct CDR3 sequences, 14% to 15% seen once. Sequenced sample: blood. The receptors were sampled from a woman aged 30 to 39 with Graves' hyperthyroidism.

In its sample, this clonotype was seen a few times. The chain couples TRBV6-1 to TRBJ1-1; D not resolved. The V and J ends lost 4 bases and 7 bases respectively, with 16 bases between them. The CDR3 runs to 14 residues. Germline lookup yields CDR1 MNHNS and CDR2 SASEGT. The DNA for the CDR3 is TGTGCCAGCAGTGCTAACACTCCAGCGGGTGAAGCTTTCTTT. It specifies CASSANTPAGEAFF.

This clonotype was counted many times. This chain connects TRBV3-1 to TRBJ2-7; D gene ambiguous. CDR1 and CDR2 from the germline V gene are LGHDT and YNNKEL (reference sequence). The length of the CDR3 is 13 residues. Trimming removed 4 bases at V and 9 bases at J, with 16 bases between. CDR3 DNA sequence: TGTGCCAGCAGCCCTTTCCCGGCCGACGCGCAGTACTTC. The encoded protein is CASSPFPADAQYF.

This clonotype was detected a few times. The V call is TRBV6-1, the J call TRBJ2-4; TRBD1 might be the D (5 bases). Germline CDR1 MNHNS, CDR2 SASEGT. Trimming stripped 3 bases from V and 8 bases from J, with 14 bases between. This CDR3 has 14 amino acids. The chain's CDR3 is CASSDSLGADIQYF. The CDR3 coding sequence is TGTGCCAGCAGTGACTCATTAGGGGCGGACATTCAGTACTTC.

This clonotype was seen many times. V usage is TRBV5-1 and J usage is TRBJ1-5, with 7 nucleotides matching TRBD1. Trimming cost V 8 bases and J 2 bases; bases outside gene matches: 10. Germline-derived CDR1 and CDR2 are SGHRS and YFSETQ. This CDR3 is 15 amino acids long. In nucleotides, the CDR3 is TGCGCCAGAGGGAAAGGGGGCTTCGGCAATCAGCCCCAGCATTTT. It specifies CARGKGGFGNQPQHF.

This clonotype was observed many times. The chain combines TRBV11-2 with TRBJ2-5; 8 bases match TRBD1. Looked up from germline, CDR1 is SGHAT and CDR2 is FQNNGV. There are 14 residues in the CDR3. The junction had 6 bases not matched to a gene; V was cut back by 7 bases and J by 2 bases. CDR3 bases: TGTGCCAGCAACCAACAGGGGGTTCAAGAGACCCAGTACTTC. Protein sequence: CASNQQGVQETQYF.

The chain has TRBV10-1 and TRBJ2-3, with D hard to call. Germline CDR1 reads WNHNN; CDR2 reads SYGVQD (reference sequence). This CDR3 is 14 amino acids long. Trimming stripped 3 bases from V and 4 bases from J, with 11 bases between. The CDR3: CASSDRGEADTQYF. The DNA of the CDR3 is TGCGCCAGCAGTGACCGTGGAGAGGCAGATACGCAGTATTTT.

This clonotype showed up just a few times. The chain uses TRBV9 and TRBJ1-3; no clear D gene. This CDR3 comprises 14 residues. CDR1 is SGDLS and CDR2 is YYNGEE in the germline V gene. V was clipped by 4 bases and J by 2 bases, with 10 bases between them. In DNA form, the CDR3 reads TGTGCCAGCAGCCAACTGACACCTGGAAACACCATATATTTT. Amino acids: CASSQLTPGNTIYF.

This clonotype was detected a few times. The chain carries TRBV5-1 and TRBJ2-2, with D perhaps being TRBD1 or TRBD2 (6 bases each). Germline assignment: CDR1 SGHRS and CDR2 YFSETQ. The CDR3 extends over 16 amino acids. Trimming shortened V by 5 bases and J by 4 bases, and 18 bases separated the two germline ends. DNA of the CDR3: TGCGCCAGCAGATTCGGACCGGGGGCGACCACCGGGGAGCTGTTTTTT. Translating gives CASRFGPGATTGELFF.

This clonotype was counted many times. The chain links TRBV3-1 to TRBJ1-3, with D perhaps matching TRBD1 (5 bases). V lost 1 base and J 0 bases, leaving 10 bases between the germline ends. Germline lookup yields CDR1 LGHDT and CDR2 YNNKEL (reference sequence). CDR3 length equals 16 residues. The DNA for the CDR3 is TGTGCCAGCAGCCAAGTCCCAGGGAGCTCTGGAAACACCATATATTTT. This gives the protein CASSQVPGSSGNTIYF.

This clonotype was recorded many times. The rearrangement links TRBV20-1 to TRBJ2-7; D is unclear. Trimming took 5 bases from V and 2 from J, leaving 13 bases between them. Germline V CDR1 and CDR2: DFQATT, SNEGSKA (reference sequence). This CDR3 contains 13 residues. CDR3 residues: CSALKGKAYEQYF. CDR3 nucleotides: TGCAGTGCTCTCAAGGGCAAGGCCTACGAGCAGTACTTC.

This rearrangement joins TRBV30 to TRBJ2-7; possibly TRBD1 or TRBD2 for D (5 bases each). This CDR3 contains 18 residues. Trimming took 2 bases from V and 7 from J, leaving 30 bases between them. Germline CDR1 reads GTSNPN; CDR2 reads SVGIG (reference sequence). CDR3 coding DNA: TGTGCCTGGAGTTCTATTGGGGACCCTTTTCTGCCCTTCGGAGAGCAGTACTTC. It yields the protein CAWSSIGDPFLPFGEQYF.

This clonotype was seen a few times. The rearrangement uses TRBV5-1 and TRBJ2-3; 9 bases line up with TRBD2. The CDR3 totals 15 residues. Per the germline V gene, CDR1 is SGHRS and CDR2 is YFSETQ. V shed 6 bases and J 1 base; nucleotides not matched to a gene: 6. This chain's CDR3 is CASNTGLARTDTQYF. The CDR3 coding sequence is TGCGCCAGCAACACCGGACTAGCGCGCACAGATACGCAGTATTTT.

This clonotype has just a few counts. The V call is TRBV24-1, the J call TRBJ2-1; D is undetermined. The ends were cut back, 6 bases at V and 8 bases at J, with 16 bases in the middle. Germline CDR1 and CDR2: KGHDR and SFDVKD. The CDR3 spans 14 residues. CDR3 DNA sequence: TGTGCCACCAGTAACGGGCCGCCTTTCGATGAGCAGTTCTTC. Translated, it gives CATSNGPPFDEQFF.

This clonotype was found a few times. The V gene is TRBV7-9, the J gene TRBJ1-1; the D is unclear. Germline V lookup: CDR1 SEHNR, CDR2 FQNEAQ (reference sequence). The CDR3 is 13 residues long. Trimming took off 5 bases at V and 0 bases at J, with 7 bases between the two ends. In DNA, the CDR3 is TGTGCCAGCAGCAAGACTATGAACACTGAAGCTTTCTTT. Translated: CASSKTMNTEAFF. The entire variable domain, with the rest obtained from reference TRBV7-9 and TRBJ1-1, is as follows: DTGVSQNPRHKITKRGQNVTFRCDPISEHNRLYWYRQTLGQGPEFLTYFQNEAQLEKSRLLSDRFSAERPKGSFSTLEIQRTEQGDSAMYLCASSKTMNTEAFFGQGTRLTVV.

This clonotype was picked up a small number of times. V usage is TRBV6-1 and J usage is TRBJ2-1, with TRBD2 matching over 8 bases. V shed 4 bases and J 8 bases; nucleotides not matched to a gene: 7. Germline CDR1 MNHNS, CDR2 SASEGT. CDR3 length: 14 amino acids. The CDR3 DNA is TGTGCCAGCAGTGCTTACGGGAGGGCCTATGAGCAGTTCTTC. Translation gives CASSAYGRAYEQFF.

This clonotype was seen many times. V and J are TRBV3-1 and TRBJ2-1; the match to TRBD2 covers 8 bases. The germline gives CDR1 LGHDT, CDR2 YNNKEL (reference sequence). The CDR3 spans 15 residues. After removal of 1 base from V and 2 bases from J, the junction contained 1 base not matched to a gene. The CDR3 coding sequence is TGTGCCAGCAGCCAAGTCGGGAGGGCCTACAATGAGCAGTTCTTC. It yields the protein CASSQVGRAYNEQFF.

In its sample, this clonotype was seen a few times. The genes are TRBV27 and TRBJ1-1, with 11 bases matching TRBD1. V gave up 8 bases and J gave up 3 bases; unmatched junction bases: 5. The CDR3 totals 14 residues. In germline, CDR1 is MNHEY, CDR2 SMNVEV (reference sequence). The DNA of the CDR3 is TGTGCCAGCGGGCGGACAGGGGGCTACACTGAAGCTTTCTTT. Translation: CASGRTGGYTEAFF.

This clonotype was observed many times. This chain uses TRBV6-1 with TRBJ2-7; 8 nucleotides line up with TRBD1. Germline values: CDR1 MNHNS, CDR2 SASEGT. This CDR3 is 13 amino acids long. V lost 7 bases and J lost 3; bases outside the gene matches: 5. As DNA, the CDR3 is TGTGCCAGCAAGTTGGGACAGGTCTACGAGCAGTACTTC. Translated, it gives CASKLGQVYEQYF.

The sample holds a few counts of this clonotype. CDR3 bases: TGTGCCAGCAGCTTAGGGACAGCGGCAGATACGCAGTATTTT. This sequence encodes CASSLGTAADTQYF. The V gene is TRBV7-6, the J gene TRBJ2-3; D perhaps matches TRBD1 (6 bases). Trimming left V 1 base short and J 4 bases short, with 9 bases between. Germline V gene data show CDR1 as SGHVS and CDR2 as FNYEAQ. This CDR3 region has 14 residues.

The chain has TRBV20-1 and TRBJ2-5, with D possibly matching TRBD2 (6 bases). Trimming pared 3 bases from V and 0 bases from J, leaving 11 bases between. The CDR3 has 14 residues. Germline-derived CDR1 and CDR2 are DFQATT and SNEGSKA (reference sequence). Written as DNA, the CDR3 is TGCAGTGCTAGTCGGGACTCTTACCAAGAGACCCAGTACTTC. This codes for CSASRDSYQETQYF.

CDR3 sequence reads: CSVDQGGSYNEQFF. The CDR3, as DNA: TGCAGCGTTGATCAAGGTGGGTCCTACAATGAGCAGTTCTTC. The rearrangement uses TRBV29-1 and TRBJ2-1, with D hard to call. CDR3 length: 14 residues. V lost 3 bases and J 1 base, leaving 10 bases between the germline ends. Germline V gene data show CDR1 as SQVTM and CDR2 as ANQGSEA.

The gene calls are TRBV19 and TRBJ2-1; 12 nucleotides align to TRBD1. V was pared by 7 bases and J by 10 bases, with 8 bases of the junction left unmatched. Germline V CDR1 and CDR2: LNHDA, SQIVND (reference sequence). The CDR3 has 14 residues. CDR3 bases: TGTGCCAGTACCAGGGACAGGGGGCCCTGGGAGCAGTTCTTC. The encoded protein is CASTRDRGPWEQFF. The full variable domain, its missing parts supplied by reference TRBV19 and TRBJ2-1, is DGGITQSPKYLFRKEGQNVTLSCEQNLNHDAMYWYRQDPGQGLRLIYYSQIVNDFQKGDIAEGYSVSREKKESFPLTVTSAQKNPTAFYLCASTRDRGPWEQFFGPGTRLTVL.

V usage is TRBV10-3 and J usage is TRBJ2-5; D possibly uses TRBD1 or TRBD2 (5 bases each). The CDR3 totals 13 residues. Germline CDR1 reads ENHRY; CDR2 reads SYGVKD. Trimming removed 11 bases at V and 1 base at J, with 14 bases between. This CDR3 is CALIRDGQETQYF. CDR3 in DNA: TGTGCCCTCATACGGGACGGCCAAGAGACCCAGTACTTC.

A note on this clonotype: The germline gene is not matched at one end of the junction; a read error may be the cause. The rearrangement joins TRBV5-1 to TRBJ1-6; a possible D gene is TRBD1 (5 bases). This CDR3 is built from 17 residues. Germline V lookup: CDR1 SGHRS, CDR2 YFSETQ. CDR3 DNA sequence: TGTGCCAGCAGCTTCCCCGGGGCGCGTGGTTCAAGTTCACCCCTCCACTTT. Amino acids: CASSFPGARGSSSPLHF.

The table lists this clonotype with a few counts. This rearrangement joins TRBV4-1 to TRBJ2-1; 14 positions agree with TRBD2. There are 17 residues in the CDR3. Germline V CDR1 and CDR2: MGHRA, YSYEKL. Trimming cost V 3 bases and J 9 bases; bases outside gene matches: 10. The CDR3 region is CASSQANPGLAGAEQFF. The CDR3 nucleotides read TGCGCCAGCAGCCAGGCTAACCCGGGACTAGCGGGAGCTGAGCAGTTCTTC.

This clonotype has just a few counts. The chain uses TRBV27 and TRBJ2-3, with TRBD2 matching 7 bases. The CDR3 spans 16 residues. J gave up 2 bases and V 6 bases, and 11 bases lay outside the gene matches. Germline lookup yields CDR1 MNHEY and CDR2 SMNVEV (reference sequence). This CDR3 is CASRTGLRGPTDTQYF. The CDR3 DNA reads TGTGCCAGCAGAACGGGACTACGGGGCCCCACAGATACGCAGTATTTT.

This clonotype appeared a single time. The gene calls are TRBV19 and TRBJ2-2; TRBD2 agrees at 7 bases. The CDR3 sequence is 15 residues long. The trim removed 7 bases at V and 1 base at J, leaving 6 bases unmatched. Germline V gene sequence: CDR1 LNHDA, CDR2 SQIVND (reference sequence). CDR3 protein: CASNKAGQNTGELFF. The DNA of the CDR3 is TGTGCCAGTAACAAAGCGGGGCAGAACACCGGGGAGCTGTTTTTT.

Many counts were recorded for this clonotype. The rearrangement links TRBV9 to TRBJ1-2; D is undetermined. Germline-derived CDR1 and CDR2 are SGDLS and YYNGEE. CDR3 length: 15 residues. Trimming took 0 bases from V and 2 from J, leaving 11 bases between them. The CDR3 loop is CASSVAAGNNYGYTF. The CDR3 nucleotides are TGTGCCAGCAGCGTAGCTGCGGGGAACAACTATGGCTACACCTTC. The full variable domain, its missing parts supplied by reference TRBV9 and TRBJ1-2, is DSGVTQTPKHLITATGQRVTLRCSPRSGDLSVYWYQQSLDQGLQFLIQYYNGEERAKGNILERFSAQQFPDLHSELNLSSLELGDSALYFCASSVAAGNNYGYTFGSGTRLTVV.

The chain uses TRBV12-5 and TRBJ2-1; 14 bases are a match to TRBD2. Germline trimming cut 2 bases from V and 5 bases from J; bases unmatched to any gene: 23. The CDR3 is made up of 23 amino acids. Germline assignment: CDR1 LGHNT and CDR2 FRNRAP. CDR3 sequence (DNA): TGTGCTAGTGGTTTGACTTCTCCGGGACTAGCGGGAGTGAGGTCGGGTCGGGACAATGAGCAGTTCTTC. Protein sequence: CASGLTSPGLAGVRSGRDNEQFF.

Only one count was recorded for this clonotype. The chain uses TRBV11-2 and TRBJ2-4; tentative D call: TRBD2 (6 bases). Germline assignment: CDR1 SGHAT and CDR2 FQNNGV. The CDR3 has 20 residues. Trimming removed 5 bases from V and 0 bases from J, with 26 bases in between. The CDR3 here is CASSQAGPLEVNLAKNIQYF. For the CDR3, the DNA is TGTGCCAGCAGCCAAGCGGGCCCCTTGGAGGTCAATCTAGCCAAAAACATTCAGTACTTC.

V gene TRBV4-1 combines with J gene TRBJ1-1, with D maybe TRBD1 (5 bases). The CDR3 totals 13 residues. V lost 3 bases and J 6 bases, leaving 11 bases between the germline ends. CDR1 MGHRA and CDR2 YSYEKL come from the germline V gene. The DNA of the CDR3 is TGCGCCAGCAGCCAGGGGGGAACCGCTGAAGCTTTCTTT. Protein: CASSQGGTAEAFF.

The V gene is TRBV5-1, the J gene TRBJ1-2; D is uncertain. CDR3 length: 14 amino acids. V was trimmed by 4 bases and J by 3 bases, leaving 13 bases between them. Germline CDR1 SGHRS, CDR2 YFSETQ. This CDR3 reads CASSMELSYYGYTF. The CDR3 coding sequence is TGCGCCAGCAGCATGGAGCTATCTTACTATGGCTACACCTTC.